Following are 17 T cell receptor beta chains from one sample sequenced in a study of CD8 T cells in ankylosing spondylitis. Overall study results and limits: What seemed typical of ankylosing spondylitis blood was a TCR beta motif built from roughly eight highly homologous variants.

The antigens these receptors bind are not known. TCRdb used MiXCR to reprocess the 5' RACE reads, holding one entry per CDR3 protein. The table lists roughly 450,000 distinct CDR3 sequences, 26% of them singletons, with about 0.92% in the top ten. The source material was blood, either unsorted or a sorted T cell fraction (not recorded which). All receptors derive from a male donor with ankylosing spondylitis.

This clonotype has at least ten counts. The chain uses TRBV11-2 and TRBJ2-5; no definite D call. The CDR3 is 13 residues long. Germline V gene sequence: CDR1 SGHAT, CDR2 FQNNGV. The ends were cut back, 2 bases at V and 1 base at J, with 5 bases in the middle. CDR3 loop: CASSLSAQETQYF. In DNA, the CDR3 is TGTGCCAGCAGCTTATCGGCCCAAGAGACCCAGTACTTC. Complete variable domain (other parts from reference TRBV11-2 and TRBJ2-5): EAGVAQSPRYKIIEKRQSVAFWCNPISGHATLYWYQQILGQGPKLLIQFQNNGVVDDSQLPKDRFSAERLKGVDSTLKIQPAKLEDSAVYLCASSLSAQETQYFGPGTRLLVL.

This clonotype was counted between two and nine times. The rearrangement uses TRBV5-6 and TRBJ2-1; 9 bases fit TRBD2. V was clipped by 1 base and J by 8 bases; unmatched bases: 7. CDR1 and CDR2 from the germline V gene are SGHDT and YYEEEE. The CDR3 consists of 15 residues. The CDR3 is CASSLLREGPYEQFF. The CDR3, as DNA: TGTGCCAGCAGCTTGTTGCGGGAGGGCCCGTATGAGCAGTTCTTC.

This clonotype was counted a single time. This chain uses TRBV20-1 with TRBJ2-2; the D call may be TRBD1 or TRBD2 (6 bases each). V lost 3 bases, J lost 6 bases, and 8 bases lay in between. The CDR3 has 12 residues. Germline CDR1 reads DFQATT; CDR2 reads SNEGSKA (reference sequence). This CDR3 reads CSAREGAGELFF. The CDR3 DNA is TGCAGTGCTAGGGAGGGGGCCGGGGAGCTGTTTTTT.

J is TRBJ2-7 and V is TRBV5-1; tentatively, D is TRBD1 (5 bases). V was clipped by 0 bases and J by 5 bases, with 15 bases between them. The CDR3 covers 15 residues. CDR1 is SGHRS and CDR2 is YFSETQ in the germline V gene. CDR3 sequence (DNA): TGCGCCAGCAGCTTGGGTGACAGCTGGCAAGACGAGCAGTACTTC. Its translation: CASSLGDSWQDEQYF.

The V and J genes are TRBV5-1 and TRBJ2-1, with TRBD2 matching over 7 bases. The CDR3 spans 16 residues. Losses at the gene ends were 5 bases for V and 1 base for J; bases not matched to a gene: 9. The germline gives CDR1 SGHRS, CDR2 YFSETQ. The CDR3 region is CASSWAGAGSYNEQFF. CDR3 DNA sequence: TGCGCCAGCAGTTGGGCGGGAGCCGGATCCTACAATGAGCAGTTCTTC. Supplemented by reference TRBV5-1 and TRBJ2-1, the full variable domain reads KAGVTQTPRYLIKTRGQQVTLSCSPISGHRSVSWYQQTPGQGLQFLFEYFSETQRNKGNFPGRFSGRQFSNSRSEMNVSTLELGDSALYLCASSWAGAGSYNEQFFGPGTRLTVL.

The V gene is TRBV10-3, the J gene TRBJ2-1, with D uncertain. Trimming shortened V by 4 bases and J by 0 bases, and 7 bases separated the two germline ends. CDR1 is ENHRY, CDR2 SYGVKD, per germline. There are 14 residues in the CDR3. CDR3 in amino acids: CAISGRSSYNEQFF. CDR3 in DNA: TGTGCCATCAGTGGAAGGAGCTCCTACAATGAGCAGTTCTTC.

V gene TRBV20-1 combines with J gene TRBJ2-3, with D tentatively TRBD2 (6 bases). This CDR3 has 14 amino acids. Trimming removed 5 bases from V and 2 bases from J, with 14 bases in between. Germline V CDR1 and CDR2: DFQATT, SNEGSKA (reference sequence). CDR3 region: CSAPRAGNTDTQYF. For the CDR3, the DNA is TGCAGTGCTCCTCGGGCGGGAAACACAGATACGCAGTATTTT.

The sample holds a few counts of this clonotype. J is TRBJ1-1 and V is TRBV29-1; 7 nucleotides align to TRBD1. Germline lookup yields CDR1 SQVTM and CDR2 ANQGSEA. This CDR3 is 11 amino acids long. The CDR3 DNA follows: TGCACCGTCGGACAGGCCGAGAGGGCTTTCTTT. Translated, it gives CTVGQAERAFF.

Only a few counts were recorded for this clonotype. This chain joins TRBV14 and TRBJ1-2, with D possibly matching TRBD1 (5 bases). V dropped 1 base and J dropped 7 bases, with 7 bases sitting between them. The CDR3 runs 12 residues. Germline V gene sequence: CDR1 SGHDN, CDR2 FVKESK. CDR3 amino acids: CASSQAGTGYTF. The DNA for the CDR3 is TGTGCCAGCAGCCAAGCAGGGACTGGCTACACCTTC.

The chain carries TRBV29-1 and TRBJ2-1; TRBD1 agrees at 9 bases. With V trimmed by 7 bases and J by 6 bases, 10 bases remained unmatched. Germline V gene lookup returns CDR1 SQVTM and CDR2 ANQGSEA. The CDR3 is 14 amino acids. The CDR3 protein is CSATGTGQVNEQFF. CDR3 nucleotides: TGCAGCGCGACCGGGACAGGGCAGGTCAATGAGCAGTTCTTC.

This clonotype was counted at least ten times. V is TRBV12-3 or TRBV12-4 and J is TRBJ1-2, with a possible D match to TRBD1 (5 bases). Deletions cut 6 bases from V and 7 bases from J, with 24 bases between. This CDR3 comprises 16 residues. The CDR3 is CASRLGQGPHLAGYTF. For the CDR3, the DNA is TGTGCCAGCAGATTGGGGCAGGGACCCCACTTGGCTGGCTACACCTTC.

This clonotype was seen only a few times. J is TRBJ2-4 and V is TRBV4-2, with D possibly matching TRBD2 (5 bases). V gave up 0 bases and J gave up 6 bases, with 21 bases separating them. The CDR3 covers 18 residues. Germline assignment: CDR1 LGHNA and CDR2 YNFKEQ. This CDR3 reads CASSQDGQRISYTNIQYF. DNA of the CDR3: TGTGCCAGCAGCCAAGATGGGCAGCGGATCAGCTACACAAACATTCAGTACTTC.

The chain has TRBV10-3 and TRBJ2-1; weak D call: TRBD1 (6 bases). V gave up 4 bases and J gave up 5 bases, with 12 bases separating them. The CDR3 covers 14 residues. Germline CDR1 and CDR2: ENHRY and SYGVKD. The CDR3 nucleotides are TGTGCCATCAGTGGAGGGGACATCAACAATGAGCAGTTCTTC. Its translation: CAISGGDINNEQFF.

This clonotype has only a few counts. The chain joins TRBV5-1 to TRBJ1-1; D uncertain. Looked up from germline, CDR1 is SGHRS and CDR2 is YFSETQ. Trimming left V 0 bases short and J 0 bases short, with 12 bases between. The length of the CDR3 is 16 residues. CDR3 region: CASSLVGGEMNTEAFF. The CDR3 DNA reads TGCGCCAGCAGCTTGGTAGGCGGTGAAATGAACACTGAAGCTTTCTTT. The complete variable domain, with remaining parts taken from reference TRBV5-1 and TRBJ1-1, reads KAGVTQTPRYLIKTRGQQVTLSCSPISGHRSVSWYQQTPGQGLQFLFEYFSETQRNKGNFPGRFSGRQFSNSRSEMNVSTLELGDSALYLCASSLVGGEMNTEAFFGQGTRLTVV.

The rearrangement links TRBV5-1 to TRBJ2-7; D could derive from TRBD1 or TRBD2 (5 bases each). Germline V gene lookup returns CDR1 SGHRS and CDR2 YFSETQ. V was shortened by 8 bases and J by 3 bases, with 18 bases between the two germline ends. The CDR3 consists of 14 residues. CDR3 DNA: TGCGCCAGATTCCGGGACCAACTGTACTACGAGCAGTACTTC. It translates to CARFRDQLYYEQYF.

This clonotype was counted only a few times. J is TRBJ1-6 and V is TRBV20-1; the match to TRBD1 covers 7 bases. Losses at the gene ends were 5 bases for V and 5 bases for J; bases not matched to a gene: 6. The germline V gene has CDR1 DFQATT and CDR2 SNEGSKA (reference sequence). The CDR3 covers 14 residues. The CDR3, as DNA: TGCAGTGCTCGCCAGGGGGGGAATAATTCACCCCTCCACTTT. It encodes CSARQGGNNSPLHF.

The genes are TRBV12-3 or TRBV12-4 and TRBJ1-5; 7 bases fit TRBD1. The CDR3 is 15 residues long. With V trimmed by 3 bases and J by 0 bases, 2 bases remained unmatched. CDR3 protein: CASSFGQASNQPQHF. The CDR3 nucleotides are TGTGCCAGCAGTTTTGGACAGGCTAGCAATCAGCCCCAGCATTTT.